This record looks at one TCR beta chain sequence and its context. Its specificity is not known. This specimen comes from a study of T cell repertoires in cytomegalovirus infection. Turning to the study itself: Use of recently identified HLA-C-restricted and well-studied HLA-B-restricted CMV epitopes was part of the study. CMV infection together with matching HLA type was indicated by public TCR beta signatures.

MiXCR, run by TCRdb on the reads, gives a single entry per CDR3 protein. The sample carries some 800,000 distinct CDR3 sequences, roughly 29% recorded once. CDR1 and CDR2 from the germline V gene are SGHVS and FNYEAQ. This CDR3 has 11 residues. The germline V and J ends were trimmed by 4 bases and 10 bases, with 8 bases remaining between them. Study-wide results and limits: The ex vivo response showed dominance by HLA-C-restricted CMV-specific TCR beta clonotypes.

This clonotype was obtained from a human donor in good health (CMV status not recorded). Some clones in this sample may be carry-over from other donors' samples. Sample: cultured CD8+ T cells from PBMCs, taken from culture after CMV antigen stimulation. The chain recombines TRBV7-6 with TRBJ1-5; no definite D call. In DNA, the CDR3 is TGTGCCAGCAGCTCTGGTGGTCCCCAGCATTTT. Its protein product is CASSSGGPQHF. Looking up the rest from reference TRBV7-6 and TRBJ1-5 gives the full variable domain: GAGVSQSPRYKVTKRGQDVALRCDPISGHVSLYWYRQALGQGPEFLTYFNYEAQQDKSGLPNDRFSAERPEGSISTLTIQRTEQRDSAMYRCASSSGGPQHFGDGTRLSIL.